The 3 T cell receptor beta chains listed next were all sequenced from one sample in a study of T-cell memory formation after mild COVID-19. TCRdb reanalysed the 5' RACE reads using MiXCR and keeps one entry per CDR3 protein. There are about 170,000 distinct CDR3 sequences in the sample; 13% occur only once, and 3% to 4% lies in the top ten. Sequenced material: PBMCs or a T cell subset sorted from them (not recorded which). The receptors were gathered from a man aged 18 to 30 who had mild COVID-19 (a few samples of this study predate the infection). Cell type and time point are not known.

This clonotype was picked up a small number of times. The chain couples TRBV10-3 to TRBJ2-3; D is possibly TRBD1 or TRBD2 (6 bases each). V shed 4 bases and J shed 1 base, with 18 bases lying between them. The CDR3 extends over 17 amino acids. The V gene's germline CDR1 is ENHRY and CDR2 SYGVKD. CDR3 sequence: CAISGTGTGVGTDTQYF. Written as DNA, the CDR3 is TGTGCCATCAGTGGCACAGGGACGGGAGTGGGCACAGATACGCAGTATTTT.

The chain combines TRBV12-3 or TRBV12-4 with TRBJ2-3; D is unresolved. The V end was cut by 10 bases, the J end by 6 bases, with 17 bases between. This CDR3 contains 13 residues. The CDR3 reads CATSFSRRDTQYF. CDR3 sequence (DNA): TGTGCCACCTCCTTTAGTAGACGGGATACGCAGTATTTT.

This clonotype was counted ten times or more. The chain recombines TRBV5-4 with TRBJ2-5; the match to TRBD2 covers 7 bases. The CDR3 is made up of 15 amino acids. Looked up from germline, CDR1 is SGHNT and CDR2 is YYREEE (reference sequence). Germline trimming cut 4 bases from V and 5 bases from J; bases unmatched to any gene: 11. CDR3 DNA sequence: TGTGCCAGCAGCCCCAGCGGGGACCGGCGGGAGACCCAGTACTTC. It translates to CASSPSGDRRETQYF.